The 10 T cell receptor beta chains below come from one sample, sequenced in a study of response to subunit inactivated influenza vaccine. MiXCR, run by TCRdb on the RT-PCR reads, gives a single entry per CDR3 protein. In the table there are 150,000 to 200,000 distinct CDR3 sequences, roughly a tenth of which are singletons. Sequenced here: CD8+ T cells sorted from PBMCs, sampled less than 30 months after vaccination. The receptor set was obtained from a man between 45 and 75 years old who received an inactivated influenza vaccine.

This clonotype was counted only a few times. For the CDR3, the DNA is TGTGCCAGCAGCGAACCGCTGGGGGGGACGGAGTATTTT. Its protein is CASSEPLGGTEYF. The chain joins TRBV7-2 to TRBJ2-3, with 7 bases matching TRBD2. V shed 5 bases, J shed 13 bases, and the junction held 12 bases outside the gene matches. Per germline, CDR1 SGHTA and CDR2 FQGNSA. The CDR3 runs to 13 residues.

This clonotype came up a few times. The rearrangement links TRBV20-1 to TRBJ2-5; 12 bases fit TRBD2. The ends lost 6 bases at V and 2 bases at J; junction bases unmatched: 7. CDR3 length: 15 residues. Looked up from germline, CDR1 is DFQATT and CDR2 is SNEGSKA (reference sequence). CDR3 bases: TGCAGTGCGCTTCGACTAGCGGGGGATCAAGAGACCCAGTACTTC. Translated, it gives CSALRLAGDQETQYF.

In DNA form, the CDR3 reads TGCAGTGCTCGAGGGGCTAGCGGGAGTATGTACGAGCAGTACTTC. As protein: CSARGASGSMYEQYF. The rearrangement joins TRBV20-1 to TRBJ2-7, with 10 bases that match TRBD2. The CDR3 runs to 15 residues. V lost 5 bases and J lost 4; bases outside the gene matches: 11. The germline CDR1 and CDR2 sequences are DFQATT and SNEGSKA (reference sequence).

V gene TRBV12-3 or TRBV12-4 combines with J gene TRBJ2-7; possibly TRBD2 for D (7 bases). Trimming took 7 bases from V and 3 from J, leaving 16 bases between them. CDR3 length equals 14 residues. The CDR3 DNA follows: TGTGCCAGCACCCAAGGGGGGGGGCTCTACGAGCAGTACTTC. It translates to CASTQGGGLYEQYF.

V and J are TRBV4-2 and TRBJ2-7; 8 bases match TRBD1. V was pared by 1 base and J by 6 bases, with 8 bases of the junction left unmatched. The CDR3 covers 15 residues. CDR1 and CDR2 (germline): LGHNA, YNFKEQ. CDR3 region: CASSQAQGALAEQYF. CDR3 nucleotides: TGTGCCAGCAGCCAAGCTCAGGGGGCCTTAGCCGAGCAGTACTTC.

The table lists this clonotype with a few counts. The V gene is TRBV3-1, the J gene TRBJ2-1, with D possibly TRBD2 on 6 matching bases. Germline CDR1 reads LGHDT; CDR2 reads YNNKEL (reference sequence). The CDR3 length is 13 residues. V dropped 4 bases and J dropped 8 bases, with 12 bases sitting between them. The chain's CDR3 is CASSPGLLYEQFF. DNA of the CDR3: TGTGCCAGCAGCCCCGGACTACTCTATGAGCAGTTCTTC.

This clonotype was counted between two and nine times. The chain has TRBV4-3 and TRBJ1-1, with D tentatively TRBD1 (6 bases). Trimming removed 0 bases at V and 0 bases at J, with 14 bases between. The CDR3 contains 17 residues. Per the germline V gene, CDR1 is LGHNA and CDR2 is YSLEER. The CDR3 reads CASSQERTDDMNTEAFF. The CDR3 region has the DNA TGCGCCAGCAGCCAAGAAAGGACAGATGACATGAACACTGAAGCTTTCTTT.

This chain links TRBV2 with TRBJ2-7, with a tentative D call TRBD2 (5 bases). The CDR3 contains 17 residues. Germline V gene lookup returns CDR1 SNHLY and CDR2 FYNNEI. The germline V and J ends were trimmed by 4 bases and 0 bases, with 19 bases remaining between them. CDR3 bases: TGTGCCAGCAGTGGAGGGTTAATTGTCAGGCGCTCCTACGAGCAGTACTTC. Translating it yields CASSGGLIVRRSYEQYF.

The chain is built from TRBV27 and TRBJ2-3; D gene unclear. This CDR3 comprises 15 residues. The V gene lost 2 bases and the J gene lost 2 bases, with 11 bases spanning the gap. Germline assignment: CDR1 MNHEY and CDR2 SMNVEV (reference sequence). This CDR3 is CASSLEPYHTDTQYF. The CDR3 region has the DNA TGTGCCAGCAGTTTAGAACCGTATCACACAGATACGCAGTATTTT.

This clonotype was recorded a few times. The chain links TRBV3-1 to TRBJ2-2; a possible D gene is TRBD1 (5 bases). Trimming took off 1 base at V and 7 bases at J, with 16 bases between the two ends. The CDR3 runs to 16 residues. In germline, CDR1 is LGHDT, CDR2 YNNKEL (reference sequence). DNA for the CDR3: TGTGCCAGCAGCCAAGTGGCAGGGTCTAGGAGCGGGGAGCTGTTTTTT. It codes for CASSQVAGSRSGELFF. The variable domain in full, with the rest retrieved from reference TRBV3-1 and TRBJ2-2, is DTAVSQTPKYLVTQMGNDKSIKCEQNLGHDTMYWYKQDSKKFLKIMFSYNNKELIINETVPNRFSPKSPDKAHLNLHINSLELGDSAVYFCASSQVAGSRSGELFFGEGSRLTVL.